This T cell receptor (beta chain) was obtained from a study of blood T cells in healthy people across ages. Looked up from germline, CDR1 is SGDLS and CDR2 is YYNGEE. The ends were cut back, 4 bases at V and 7 bases at J, with 23 bases in the middle. The CDR3 has 16 amino acids. Next came a second PCR, run for about 7 to 12 cycles, which used a sample-barcoded 5' primer along with a J-beta primer mix. TCRdb itself ran the 5' RACE reads through MiXCR, one entry per CDR3 protein. In the table there are about 1.6 million distinct CDR3 sequences, around 36% of which are singletons. Study-wide results and limits: Since the PBMCs were unsorted, naive and antigen-experienced cells could not be conclusively compared. There were more naive CD4+ cells and higher diversity in long-lived donors than in aged donors. Strong correlation was found linking TCR beta diversity to naive T cell percentage.

In this sample, this clonotype turned up a few times. Its antigen is still unknown. The source of this sequence is a woman younger than 45 in good health. The rearrangement joins TRBV9 to TRBJ1-2, with D possibly TRBD1 on 6 matching bases. Sequencing was done on a sample of blood. CDR3 residues: CASSPPTGQAGSGYTF. CDR3 DNA sequence: TGTGCCAGCAGCCCCCCGACAGGCCAAGCAGGTAGTGGCTACACCTTC.